This entry lists 13 T cell receptor beta chains sequenced from one sample in a study of persistence of HIV-infected CD4 T cells. Sequencing used immunoSEQ version 4 in survey mode. Method: immunoSEQ multiplex PCR; TCRdb's copy keeps in-frame clones and lacks some. Among around 48,000 clones, about 81% were seen once, and the ten largest hold about 3%. The antigens for these receptors are not known. Cells were stimulated with CMV-infected fibroblast lysates at approximately 10 ug/mL. CD40L/CD69 double-negative CD45RO-high memory CD4+ T cells were collected. The source material was CD4+ T cells sorted from PBMCs after 18-hour stimulation, sampled from a patient who received antiretroviral therapy. The receptor source for this set is an adult man with HIV who was CMV-seropositive.

This chain uses TRBV11-2 with TRBJ1-2; the D gene is possibly TRBD1 (6 bases). The CDR3 runs to 16 residues. Per germline, CDR1 SGHAT and CDR2 FQNNGV. V lost 0 bases to trimming and J lost 5 bases, with 16 bases between them. CDR3 DNA sequence: TGTGCCAGCAGCTTAGAGTTGGCAGGGGCGGTTTATGGCTACACCTTC. Translated: CASSLELAGAVYGYTF.

This clone was seen only once. J is TRBJ1-3 and V is TRBV6-5; D gene ambiguous. The CDR3 runs to 14 residues. Germline CDR1 reads MNHEY; CDR2 reads SVGAGI. Trimming left V 6 bases short and J 0 bases short, with 9 bases between. This CDR3 reads CASSKEISGNTIYF. The CDR3, as DNA: TGTGCCAGCAGCAAGGAAATCTCTGGAAACACCATATATTTT.

In this sample, this clone turned up a few times. V usage is TRBV18 and J usage is TRBJ1-1; D perhaps matches TRBD1 (5 bases). Trimming took 6 bases from V and 8 from J, leaving 13 bases between them. Germline lookup yields CDR1 KGHSH and CDR2 LQKENI. The CDR3 is made up of 12 amino acids. This CDR3 reads CASSGGFLEAFF. CDR3 nucleotides: TGTGCCAGCTCTGGGGGTTTCCTAGAAGCTTTCTTT.

The chain uses TRBV6-5 and TRBJ2-7, with TRBD2 as a possible D gene (6 bases). Per germline, CDR1 MNHEY and CDR2 SVGAGI. V lost 6 bases and J 5 bases, leaving 14 bases between the germline ends. CDR3 length: 13 amino acids. CDR3 sequence (DNA): TGTGCCAGCAGAAAAGGAGGCGGGAACGAGCAGTACTTC. Protein product: CASRKGGGNEQYF.

V usage is TRBV3-1 (or the pseudogene TRBV3-2) and J usage is TRBJ2-3; 10 bases match TRBD1. The CDR3 is 15 amino acids. Trimming cost V 3 bases and J 5 bases; bases outside gene matches: 5. From germline, CDR1 is LGHDT and CDR2 YNNKEL (reference sequence). The CDR3 sequence is CASSQVDRGGDTQYF. In DNA form, the CDR3 reads TGTGCCAGCAGCCAGGTGGACAGGGGGGGAGATACGCAGTATTTT.

V gene TRBV2 combines with J gene TRBJ2-5, with TRBD2 matching over 10 bases. With V trimmed by 6 bases and J by 7 bases, 11 bases remained unmatched. Germline V gene sequence: CDR1 SNHLY, CDR2 FYNNEI. The length of the CDR3 is 15 residues. CDR3 sequence (DNA): TGTGCCAGCAGCCCCAGCGGGGGGGCAATAAGGACCCAGTACTTC. Translation: CASSPSGGAIRTQYF.

The V and J genes are TRBV21-1 and TRBJ1-2; TRBD1 is the table's D call, not checked against the DNA. TRBV21-1 is tagged as a pseudogene. This CDR3 is 14 amino acids long. CDR3 sequence reads: CASSFRTGGHGYTF. Here the CDR3 DNA reads TGTGCCAGCAGCTTTCGGACAGGGGGGCATGGCTACACCTTC.

The rearrangement uses TRBV6-6 and TRBJ2-3; 9 bases map to TRBD2. The trim removed 7 bases at V and 4 bases at J, leaving 6 bases unmatched. Germline V gene sequence: CDR1 MNHNY, CDR2 SVGAGI (reference sequence). This CDR3 contains 14 residues. The CDR3 reads CASKVLAGSDTQYF. In DNA form, the CDR3 reads TGTGCCAGCAAGGTCCTAGCGGGATCAGATACGCAGTATTTT.

V is TRBV3-1 (or the pseudogene TRBV3-2) and J is TRBJ1-2; no clear D. The V and J ends lost 5 bases and 0 bases respectively, with 7 bases between them. This CDR3 region has 13 residues. CDR1 and CDR2 from the germline V gene are LGHDT and YNNKEL (reference sequence). The CDR3, as DNA: TGTGCCAGCAGCTCGAACCCTAACTATGGCTACACCTTC. Translated: CASSSNPNYGYTF.

V is TRBV21-1 and J is TRBJ2-2. TRBV21-1 is given as a pseudogene. The CDR3 loop spans 16 amino acids. The CDR3 DNA reads TGTGCCAGCAGCGCCTTGGCCCGGAACCTTGGCCGGGAGCTGTTTTTT. This translates into CASSALARNLGRELFF.

The V and J genes are TRBV6-5 and TRBJ2-3; possible D gene TRBD1, 6 bases. The CDR3 length is 15 residues. V lost 4 bases and J lost 0, with 11 bases in between. From germline, CDR1 is MNHEY and CDR2 SVGAGI. For the CDR3, the DNA is TGTGCCAGCAGTTCACAGGGTCTTAGCACAGATACGCAGTATTTT. It translates to CASSSQGLSTDTQYF.

This chain uses TRBV5-1 with TRBJ1-2; the match to TRBD1 covers 7 bases. The V and J ends lost 4 bases and 0 bases, in that order; junction bases with no gene match: 9. CDR1 SGHRS and CDR2 YFSETQ come from the germline V gene. The CDR3 runs to 16 residues. The CDR3 here is CASSPGTVLTNYGYTF. The DNA for the CDR3 is TGCGCCAGCAGCCCAGGGACAGTACTAACTAACTATGGCTACACCTTC.

CDR3 in DNA: TGTGCCAGCACATTAACAGGGACCTTCACTGGAAACACCATATATTTT. As protein: CASTLTGTFTGNTIYF. The rearrangement uses TRBV5-5 and TRBJ1-3; possibly TRBD1 for D (6 bases). The V end was cut by 6 bases, the J end by 2 bases, with 18 bases between. Germline V lookup: CDR1 SGHKS, CDR2 YYEKEE (reference sequence). The CDR3 runs 16 residues. Full variable domain (rest looked up from reference TRBV5-5 and TRBJ1-3): DAGVTQSPTHLIKTRGQQVTLRCSPISGHKSVSWYQQVLGQGPQFIFQYYEKEERGRGNFPDRFSARQFPNYSSELNVNALLLGDSALYLCASTLTGTFTGNTIYFGEGSWLTVV.